Each of the 15 T cell receptor beta chains below was sequenced from the same sample in a study of blood T cell repertoires in COVID-19. Produced via immunoSEQ multiplex PCR; TCRdb's table is partial and in-frame only. This table has roughly 200,000 clones, about 86% appearing once. The specimen was PBMCs or T cells enriched from blood (not recorded which). The receptor source for this set is a middle-aged woman with acute COVID-19.

The genes are TRBV18 and TRBJ1-5; a possible D gene is TRBD1 (5 bases). V was clipped by 4 bases and J by 0 bases, with 16 bases between them. Germline lookup yields CDR1 KGHSH and CDR2 LQKENI. The CDR3 contains 17 residues. The CDR3 protein is CASSQTGFADSNQPQHF. The CDR3 DNA reads as TGTGCCAGCTCACAAACAGGCTTCGCCGATAGCAATCAGCCCCAGCATTTT. Drawing the rest from reference TRBV18 and TRBJ1-5, the complete variable domain is NAGVMQNPRHLVRRRGQEARLRCSPMKGHSHVYWYRQLPEEGLKFMVYLQKENIIDESGMPKERFSAEFPKEGPSILRIQQVVRGDSAAYFCASSQTGFADSNQPQHFGDGTRLSIL.

The V call is TRBV28, the J call TRBJ2-1, with TRBD2 matching 7 bases. Germline V CDR1 and CDR2: MDHEN, SYDVKM. CDR3 length: 16 residues. The V segment lost 7 bases and the J segment 8 bases; nucleotides outside the gene matches: 17. The chain's CDR3 is CASTSGGWDSHDEQFF. CDR3 in DNA: TGTGCCAGCACTAGCGGAGGTTGGGACTCCCACGATGAGCAGTTCTTC.

The chain carries TRBV4-3 and TRBJ1-6; D unclear. The ends were cut back, 4 bases at V and 9 bases at J, with 22 bases in the middle. Germline values: CDR1 LGHNA, CDR2 YSLEER. There are 17 residues in the CDR3. CDR3 region: CASSRRGLQAQFSPLHF. The CDR3 coding sequence is TGCGCCAGCAGCCGGCGAGGGCTGCAGGCCCAATTTTCACCCCTCCACTTT.

The table lists this clone with a few counts. V gene TRBV3-1 (or the pseudogene TRBV3-2) combines with J gene TRBJ2-3, with D possibly TRBD2 on 6 matching bases. The CDR3 runs 16 residues. The germline V and J ends were trimmed by 6 bases and 1 base, with 17 bases remaining between them. Germline lookup yields CDR1 LGHDT and CDR2 YNNKEL (reference sequence). DNA of the CDR3: TGTGCCAGCAGTCTGAGGGCGGGACTGGGCACAGATACGCAGTATTTT. It yields the protein CASSLRAGLGTDTQYF.

CDR3 sequence (DNA): TGCGCCAGCAGTGACCGGGACAGGGGGGATCCTAGGTATGGCTACACCTTC. Its translation: CASSDRDRGDPRYGYTF. J is TRBJ1-2 and V is TRBV10-2; TRBD1 agrees at 11 bases. V lost 3 bases and J lost 5; bases outside the gene matches: 11. The CDR3 spans 17 residues. In germline, CDR1 is WSHSY, CDR2 SAAADI.

This chain joins TRBV25-1 and TRBJ2-1; TRBD2 agrees at 11 bases. Germline CDR1 reads MGHDK; CDR2 reads SYGVNS. The V segment lost 6 bases and the J segment 0 bases; nucleotides outside the gene matches: 4. This CDR3 contains 16 residues. CDR3 loop: CASSPGLAASYNEQFF. The CDR3 coding sequence is TGTGCCAGCAGCCCGGGACTAGCGGCCTCCTACAATGAGCAGTTCTTC.

The CDR3: CASSSPGLLQPQHF. CDR3 nucleotides: TGTGCCAGCAGTTCCCCGGGATTGTTACAGCCCCAGCATTTT. The J gene is TRBJ1-5, the V gene TRBV6-2 or TRBV6-3; D gene unclear. Deletions cut 4 bases from V and 7 bases from J, with 14 bases between. This CDR3 has 14 residues. Germline CDR1 MNHEY, CDR2 SVGEGT.

V usage is TRBV10-2 and J usage is TRBJ2-1; D gene unclear. Trimming took 2 bases from V and 3 from J, leaving 11 bases between them. The CDR3 totals 15 residues. Germline loops: CDR1 WSHSY, CDR2 SAAADI. Here the CDR3 reads CASSEGPGGYNEQFF. The CDR3 coding sequence is TGCGCCAGCAGTGAGGGGCCCGGTGGCTACAATGAGCAGTTCTTC.

This chain connects TRBV18 to TRBJ2-1; tentative D call: TRBD1 (5 bases). Trimming removed 2 bases at V and 3 bases at J, with 17 bases between. CDR1 and CDR2 (germline): KGHSH, LQKENI. The CDR3 spans 17 residues. The CDR3 nucleotides read TGTGCCAGCTCACCAACCAGCCCAGGGTTCTTCTACAATGAGCAGTTCTTC. Encoded protein: CASSPTSPGFFYNEQFF.

J is TRBJ1-6 and V is TRBV3-1 (or the pseudogene TRBV3-2), with 7 positions matching TRBD1. Losses at the gene ends were 4 bases for V and 6 bases for J; bases not matched to a gene: 3. Germline V gives CDR1 LGHDT, CDR2 YNNKEL (reference sequence). CDR3 length: 14 amino acids. DNA of the CDR3: TGTGCCAGCAGCCTCGGACAGGTTAATTCACCCCTCCACTTT. It yields the protein CASSLGQVNSPLHF.

The chain has TRBV19 and TRBJ1-3, with unresolved D. The CDR3 consists of 14 residues. The germline V gene encodes CDR1 LNHDA and CDR2 SQIVND (reference sequence). Trimming removed 5 bases from V and 0 bases from J, with 8 bases in between. CDR3 coding DNA: TGTGCCAGTAGTGAGGTCAGCTCTGGAAACACCATATATTTT. Residues: CASSEVSSGNTIYF.

The CDR3 DNA reads TGTGCCAGCAGTGAATCGGAGATAGGAAACACTGAAGCTTTCTTT. Its translation is CASSESEIGNTEAFF. The rearrangement links TRBV25-1 to TRBJ1-1, with unresolved D. Looked up from germline, CDR1 is MGHDK and CDR2 is SYGVNS. The CDR3 has 15 amino acids. Trimming removed 1 base at V and 2 bases at J, with 11 bases between.

V is TRBV28 and J is TRBJ2-2; possible D gene TRBD1, 6 bases. Germline V gene lookup returns CDR1 MDHEN and CDR2 SYDVKM. There are 18 residues in the CDR3. V shed 1 base and J shed 3 bases, with 18 bases lying between them. CDR3 protein: CASSLFPGDGFHTGELFF. The CDR3 nucleotides are TGTGCCAGCAGTTTATTCCCAGGGGATGGGTTTCACACCGGGGAGCTGTTTTTT. Variable domain in full (rest from reference TRBV28 and TRBJ2-2): DVKVTQSSRYLVKRTGEKVFLECVQDMDHENMFWYRQDPGLGLRLIYFSYDVKMKEKGDIPEGYSVSREKKERFSLILESASTNQTSMYLCASSLFPGDGFHTGELFFGEGSRLTVL.

This CDR3 is CASRLAGAAVNEQFF. CDR3 coding DNA: TGTGCCAGCCGATTAGCGGGAGCGGCAGTCAATGAGCAGTTCTTC. V usage is TRBV6-5 and J usage is TRBJ2-1; 9 bases match TRBD2. Unmatched junction bases numbered 11, after V lost 8 bases and J lost 6 bases. Per germline, CDR1 MNHEY and CDR2 SVGAGI. This CDR3 has 15 amino acids.

This chain uses TRBV28 with TRBJ1-1, with D possibly matching TRBD1 (6 bases). Germline V gene lookup returns CDR1 MDHEN and CDR2 SYDVKM. V was shortened by 7 bases and J by 11 bases, with 26 bases between the two germline ends. The CDR3 runs to 15 residues. The CDR3 sequence: CASNSGFLGAGLAFF. CDR3 sequence (DNA): TGTGCCAGCAATTCAGGGTTTTTGGGGGCCGGTCTGGCTTTCTTT.